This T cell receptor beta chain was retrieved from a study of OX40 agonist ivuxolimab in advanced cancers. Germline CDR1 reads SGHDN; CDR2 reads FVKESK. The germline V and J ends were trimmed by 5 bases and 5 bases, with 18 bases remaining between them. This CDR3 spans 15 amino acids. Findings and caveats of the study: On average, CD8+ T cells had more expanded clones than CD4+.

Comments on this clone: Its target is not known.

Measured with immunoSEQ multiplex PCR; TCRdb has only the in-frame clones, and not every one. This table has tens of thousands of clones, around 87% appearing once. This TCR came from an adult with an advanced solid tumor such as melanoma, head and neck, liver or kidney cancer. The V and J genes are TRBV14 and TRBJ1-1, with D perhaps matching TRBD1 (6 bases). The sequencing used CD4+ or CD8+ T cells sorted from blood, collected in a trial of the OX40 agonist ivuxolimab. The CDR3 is CASSGNTGRWTEAFF. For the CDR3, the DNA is TGTGCCAGCAGCGGGAATACAGGGAGATGGACTGAAGCTTTCTTT.